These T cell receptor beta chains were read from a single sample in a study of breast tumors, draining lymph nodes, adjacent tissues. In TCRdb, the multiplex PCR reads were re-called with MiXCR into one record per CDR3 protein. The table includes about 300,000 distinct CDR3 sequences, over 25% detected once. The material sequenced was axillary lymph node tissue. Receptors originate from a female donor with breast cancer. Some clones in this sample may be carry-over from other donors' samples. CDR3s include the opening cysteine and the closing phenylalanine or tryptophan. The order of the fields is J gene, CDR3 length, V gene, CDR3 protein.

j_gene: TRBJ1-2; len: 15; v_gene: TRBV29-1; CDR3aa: CSVDGGDSTNYGYTF
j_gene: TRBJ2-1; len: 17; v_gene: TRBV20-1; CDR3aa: CSARGGASRSLYNEQFF
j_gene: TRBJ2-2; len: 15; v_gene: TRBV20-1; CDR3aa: CSAREASGTLGELFF
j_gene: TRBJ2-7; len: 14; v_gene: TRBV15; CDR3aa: CATSRLDRSYEQYF
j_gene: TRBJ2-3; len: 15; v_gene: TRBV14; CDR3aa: CASSLGPRAADTQYF
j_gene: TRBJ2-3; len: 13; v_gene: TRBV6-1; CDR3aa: CASSEGIGTSQYF
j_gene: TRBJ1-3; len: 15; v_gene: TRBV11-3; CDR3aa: CASSLEATGGNTIYF
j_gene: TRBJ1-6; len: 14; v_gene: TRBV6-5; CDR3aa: CASRQGRGLTPLHF
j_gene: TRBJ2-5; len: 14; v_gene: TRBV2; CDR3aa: CASSADRGRETRYF
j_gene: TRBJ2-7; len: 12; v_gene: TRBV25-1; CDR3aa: CASSYRDYEQYF
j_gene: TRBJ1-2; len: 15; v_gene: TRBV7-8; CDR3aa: CASSLAREGLYGYTF
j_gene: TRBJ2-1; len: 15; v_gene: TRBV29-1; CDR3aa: CSVERGLAGGSEQFF
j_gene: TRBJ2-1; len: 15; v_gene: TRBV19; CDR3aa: CASSRDRDWVNEQFF
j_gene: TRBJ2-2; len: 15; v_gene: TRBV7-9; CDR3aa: CASSRGTSSPGELFF
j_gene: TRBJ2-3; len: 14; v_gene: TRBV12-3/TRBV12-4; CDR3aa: CASSRKPGTDTQYF
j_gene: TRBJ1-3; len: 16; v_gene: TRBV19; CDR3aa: CASSISARGSGNTIYF
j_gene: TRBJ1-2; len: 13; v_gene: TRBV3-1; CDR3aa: CASMGSRSYGYTF
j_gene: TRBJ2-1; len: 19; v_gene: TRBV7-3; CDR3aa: CASSRSVSGGSSSYNEQFF
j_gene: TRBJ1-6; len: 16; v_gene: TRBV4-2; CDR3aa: CASSPLDSSYNSPLHF
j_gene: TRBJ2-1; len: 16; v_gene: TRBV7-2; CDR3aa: CASSASGQGTYNEQFF
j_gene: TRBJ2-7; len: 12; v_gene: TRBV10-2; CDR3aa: CASDRGEYEQYF
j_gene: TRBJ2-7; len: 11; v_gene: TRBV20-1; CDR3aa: CSAGEEVEQYF
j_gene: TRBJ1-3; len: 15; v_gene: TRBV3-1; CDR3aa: CASSQFGTGGNTIYF
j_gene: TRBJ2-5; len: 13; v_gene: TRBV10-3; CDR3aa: CAISEAPWETQYF
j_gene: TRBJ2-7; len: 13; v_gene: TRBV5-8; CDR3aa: CASSRKPDYEQYF
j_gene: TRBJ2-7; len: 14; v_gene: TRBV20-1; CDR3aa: CSAQIGLAGSEQYF
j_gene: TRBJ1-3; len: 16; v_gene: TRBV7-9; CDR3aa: CASSLWDRGPGNTIYF
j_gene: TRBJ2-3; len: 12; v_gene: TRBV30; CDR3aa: CAWTFGGRGQYF
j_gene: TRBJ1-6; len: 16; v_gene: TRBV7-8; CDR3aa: CASSFKRVVQNSPLHF
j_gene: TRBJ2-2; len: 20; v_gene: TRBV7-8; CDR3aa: CASSLGGRSTGGRYTGELFF
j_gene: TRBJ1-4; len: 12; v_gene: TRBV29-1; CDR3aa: CSVESRGEKLFF
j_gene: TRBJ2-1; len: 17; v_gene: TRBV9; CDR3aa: CASSGTINRGLNNEQFF
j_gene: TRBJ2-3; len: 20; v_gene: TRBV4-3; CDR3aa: CASSQVRSGTSGRGKDTQYF
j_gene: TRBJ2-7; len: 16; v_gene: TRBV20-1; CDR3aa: CSARPGLAVTSYERYF
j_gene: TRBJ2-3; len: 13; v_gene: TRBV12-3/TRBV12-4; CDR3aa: CASSSRQTDTQYF
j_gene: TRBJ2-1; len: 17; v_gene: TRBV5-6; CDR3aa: CASTWGRAGSSYNEQFF
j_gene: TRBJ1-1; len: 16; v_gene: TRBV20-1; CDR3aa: CSASGVGGLMNTEAFF
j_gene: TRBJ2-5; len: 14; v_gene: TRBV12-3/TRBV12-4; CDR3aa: CASSTAGGGETQYF
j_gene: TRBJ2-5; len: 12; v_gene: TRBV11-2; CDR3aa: CASSLWRETQYF
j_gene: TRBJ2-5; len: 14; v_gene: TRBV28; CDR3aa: CASSDGGGSETQYF
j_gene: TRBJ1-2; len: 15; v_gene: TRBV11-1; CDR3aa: CASSLVQGANYGYTF
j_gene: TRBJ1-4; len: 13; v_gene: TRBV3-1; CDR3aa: CASSRTGGEKLFF
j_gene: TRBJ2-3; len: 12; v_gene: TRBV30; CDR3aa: CAWRDGQGLGTF
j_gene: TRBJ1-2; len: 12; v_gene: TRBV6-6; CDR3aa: CASRGDVSGYTF
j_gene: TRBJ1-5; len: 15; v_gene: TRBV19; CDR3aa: CASSIGGGRGQPQHF
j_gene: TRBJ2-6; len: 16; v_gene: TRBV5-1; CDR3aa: CAGSLAGVSGANALTF
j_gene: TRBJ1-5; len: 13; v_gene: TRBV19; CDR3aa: CANSPALIRPQHF
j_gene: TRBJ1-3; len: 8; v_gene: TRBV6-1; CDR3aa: CASSEACF
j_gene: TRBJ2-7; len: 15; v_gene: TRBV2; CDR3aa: CASGGRGRGTYEQYF
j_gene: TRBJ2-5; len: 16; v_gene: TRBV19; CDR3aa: CASSPSLLGGQETQYF
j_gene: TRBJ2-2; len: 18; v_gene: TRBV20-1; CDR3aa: CSADLIAGGRARSGELFF